This T cell receptor beta chain emerged from a study of blood T cell repertoires in COVID-19. For the study at large: The United States, Italy and Spain were the sources of the acute and convalescent COVID-19 samples. Sources were T cells, B-cell-depleted T cells, or PBMCs; the material itself was cDNA or gDNA.

Per germline, CDR1 SGHRS and CDR2 YFSETQ. V lost 0 bases to trimming and J lost 5 bases; unmatched junction nucleotides: 2. CDR3 size: 15 residues. Original processing notes: Estimated nucleated cell counts came from reference gene primer amplification. The data were produced by immunoSEQ multiplex PCR, yet TCRdb's version contains in-frame clones alone and is incomplete. D and trimming come from the DNA, and the V and J calls and clone size come from that table. The profile covers about 60,000 clones, with 80% to 90% appearing a single time and around 1.5% taken by the ten largest. As to this clone: Other DNA sequences of this sample code for an identical CDR3.

The TCR comes from a man between 60 and 75 years old with acute or convalescent COVID-19. Input material: peripheral blood. V and J are TRBV5-1 and TRBJ2-2; the match to TRBD2 covers 9 bases. The CDR3 protein is CASSLASGRTGELFF. The DNA of the CDR3 is TGCGCCAGCAGCTTGGCCAGCGGGAGGACCGGGGAGCTGTTTTTT. Full variable domain (rest looked up from reference TRBV5-1 and TRBJ2-2): KAGVTQTPRYLIKTRGQQVTLSCSPISGHRSVSWYQQTPGQGLQFLFEYFSETQRNKGNFPGRFSGRQFSNSRSEMNVSTLELGDSALYLCASSLASGRTGELFFGEGSRLTVL.